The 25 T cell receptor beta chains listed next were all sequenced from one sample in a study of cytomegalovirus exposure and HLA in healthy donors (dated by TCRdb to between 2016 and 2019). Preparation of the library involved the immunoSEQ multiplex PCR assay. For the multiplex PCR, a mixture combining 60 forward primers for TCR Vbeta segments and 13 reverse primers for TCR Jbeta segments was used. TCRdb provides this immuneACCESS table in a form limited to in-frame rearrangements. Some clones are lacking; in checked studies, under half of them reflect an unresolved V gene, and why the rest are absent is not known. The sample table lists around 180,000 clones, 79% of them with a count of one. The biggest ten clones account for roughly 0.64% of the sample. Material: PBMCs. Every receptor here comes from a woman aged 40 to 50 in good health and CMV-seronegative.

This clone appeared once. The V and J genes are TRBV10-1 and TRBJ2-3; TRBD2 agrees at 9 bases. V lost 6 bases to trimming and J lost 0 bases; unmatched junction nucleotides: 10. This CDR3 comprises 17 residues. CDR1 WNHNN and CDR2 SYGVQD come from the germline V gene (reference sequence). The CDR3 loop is CASRGTPLAGSTDTQYF. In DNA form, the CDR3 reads TGCGCCAGCAGAGGGACCCCTCTAGCGGGGAGCACAGATACGCAGTATTTT.

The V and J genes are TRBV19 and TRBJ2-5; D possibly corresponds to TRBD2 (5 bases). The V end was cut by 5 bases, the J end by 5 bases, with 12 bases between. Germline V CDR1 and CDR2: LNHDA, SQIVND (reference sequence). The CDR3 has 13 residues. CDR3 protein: CASSPLGSETQYF. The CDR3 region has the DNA TGTGCCAGTAGTCCACTAGGGTCGGAGACCCAGTACTTC. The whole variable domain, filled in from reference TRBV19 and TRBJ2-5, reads DGGITQSPKYLFRKEGQNVTLSCEQNLNHDAMYWYRQDPGQGLRLIYYSQIVNDFQKGDIAEGYSVSREKKESFPLTVTSAQKNPTAFYLCASSPLGSETQYFGPGTRLLVL.

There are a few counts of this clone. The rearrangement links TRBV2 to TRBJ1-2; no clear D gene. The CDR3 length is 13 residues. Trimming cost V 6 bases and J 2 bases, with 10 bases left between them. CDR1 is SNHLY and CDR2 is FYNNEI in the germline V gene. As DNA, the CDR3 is TGTGCCAGCAGGGGAGAGGCAAACTATGGCTACACCTTC. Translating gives CASRGEANYGYTF. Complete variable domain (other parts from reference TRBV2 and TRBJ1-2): EPEVTQTPSHQVTQMGQEVILRCVPISNHLYFYWYRQILGQKVEFLVSFYNNEISEKSEIFDDQFSVERPDGSNFTLKIRSTKLEDSAMYFCASRGEANYGYTFGSGTRLTVV.

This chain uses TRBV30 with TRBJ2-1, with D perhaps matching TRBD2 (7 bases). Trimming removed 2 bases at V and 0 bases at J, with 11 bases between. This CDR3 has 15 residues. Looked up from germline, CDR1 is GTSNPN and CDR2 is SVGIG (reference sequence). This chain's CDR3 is CAWSSGGRSYNEQFF. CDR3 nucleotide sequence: TGTGCCTGGAGTTCGGGGGGCCGCTCCTACAATGAGCAGTTCTTC.

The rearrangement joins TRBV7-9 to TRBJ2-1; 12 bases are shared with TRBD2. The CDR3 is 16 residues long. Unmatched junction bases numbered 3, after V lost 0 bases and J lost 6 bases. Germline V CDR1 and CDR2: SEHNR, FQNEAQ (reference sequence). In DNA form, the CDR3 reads TGTGCCAGCAGCTTAGCGCTAGCGGGAGGGGGCAATGAGCAGTTCTTC. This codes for CASSLALAGGGNEQFF.

In nucleotides, the CDR3 is TGCGCCAGCAACAGCGGGGGGGGAGAGACCCAGTACTTC. Its protein is CASNSGGGETQYF. The chain links TRBV5-1 to TRBJ2-5, with 10 bases identical to TRBD2. The CDR3 is made up of 13 amino acids. The J segment lost 4 bases and the V segment lost 6 bases, leaving 3 bases of the junction unmatched. Germline V gene lookup returns CDR1 SGHRS and CDR2 YFSETQ.

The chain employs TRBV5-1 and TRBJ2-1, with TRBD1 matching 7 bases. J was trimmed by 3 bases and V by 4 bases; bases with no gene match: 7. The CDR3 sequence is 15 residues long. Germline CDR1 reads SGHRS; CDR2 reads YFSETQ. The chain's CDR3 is CASSQTGQYYNEQFF. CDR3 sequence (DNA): TGCGCCAGCAGCCAAACGGGACAGTACTACAATGAGCAGTTCTTC.

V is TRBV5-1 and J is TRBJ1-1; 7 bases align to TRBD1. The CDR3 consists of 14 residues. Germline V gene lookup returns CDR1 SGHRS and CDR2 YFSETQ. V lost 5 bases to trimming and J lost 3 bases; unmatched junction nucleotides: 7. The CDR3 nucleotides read TGCGCCAGCAGACGTGGGACAGCGGACACTGAAGCTTTCTTT. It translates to CASRRGTADTEAFF.

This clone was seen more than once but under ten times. CDR3 sequence reads: CASSYGGYQPQHF. CDR3 DNA sequence: TGTGCCAGCAGTTACGGGGGGTACCAGCCCCAGCATTTT. This chain links TRBV6-5 with TRBJ1-5; D might be TRBD1 (5 bases). The CDR3 spans 13 residues. The germline V and J ends were trimmed by 2 bases and 7 bases, with 9 bases remaining between them. Germline V CDR1 and CDR2: MNHEY, SVGAGI.

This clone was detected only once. For the CDR3, the DNA is TGTGCCAGCCGGAGGGGGACAGGGGTTAACACCGGGGAGCTGTTTTTT. Protein sequence: CASRRGTGVNTGELFF. The J gene is TRBJ2-2, the V gene TRBV28; TRBD1 matches at 10 bases. After removal of 8 bases from V and 2 bases from J, the junction contained 8 bases not matched to a gene. The CDR3 contains 16 residues. Per the germline V gene, CDR1 is MDHEN and CDR2 is SYDVKM.

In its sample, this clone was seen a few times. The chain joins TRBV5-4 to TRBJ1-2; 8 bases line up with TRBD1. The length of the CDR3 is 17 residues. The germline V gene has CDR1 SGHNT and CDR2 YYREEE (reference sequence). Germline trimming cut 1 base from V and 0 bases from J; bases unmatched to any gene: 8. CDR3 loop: CASSLPGQGRTNYGYTF. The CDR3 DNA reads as TGTGCCAGCAGCTTGCCTGGACAGGGACGGACTAACTATGGCTACACCTTC.

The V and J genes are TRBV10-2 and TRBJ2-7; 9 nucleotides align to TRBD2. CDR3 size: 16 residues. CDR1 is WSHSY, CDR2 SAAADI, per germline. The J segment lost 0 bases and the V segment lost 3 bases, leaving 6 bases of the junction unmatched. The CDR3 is CASSDQRGASSYEQYF. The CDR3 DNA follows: TGCGCCAGCAGTGACCAGCGGGGGGCGAGCTCCTACGAGCAGTACTTC.

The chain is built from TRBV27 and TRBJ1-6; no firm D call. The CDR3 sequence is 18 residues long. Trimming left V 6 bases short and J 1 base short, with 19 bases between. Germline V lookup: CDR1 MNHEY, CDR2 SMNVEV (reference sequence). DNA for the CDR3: TGTGCCAGCAGGCGAACCTTTGGCGGGCCTTCCTATAATTCACCCCTCCACTTT. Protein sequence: CASRRTFGGPSYNSPLHF.

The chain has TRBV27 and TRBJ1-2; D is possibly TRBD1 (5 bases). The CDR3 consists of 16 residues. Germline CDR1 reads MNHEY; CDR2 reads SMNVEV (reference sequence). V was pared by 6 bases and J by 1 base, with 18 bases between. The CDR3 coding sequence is TGTGCCAGCAGATCCTCTTTTGGGGGGAGTAACTATGGCTACACCTTC. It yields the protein CASRSSFGGSNYGYTF.

CDR3 sequence: CASSEPTGGGNQPQHF. The DNA for the CDR3 is TGTGCCAGCAGTGAACCCACAGGCGGGGGCAATCAGCCCCAGCATTTT. The chain couples TRBV6-1 to TRBJ1-5, with D possibly matching TRBD1 (5 bases). CDR1 is MNHNS and CDR2 is SASEGT in the germline V gene. This CDR3 comprises 16 residues. Trimming removed 2 bases from V and 2 bases from J, with 13 bases in between.

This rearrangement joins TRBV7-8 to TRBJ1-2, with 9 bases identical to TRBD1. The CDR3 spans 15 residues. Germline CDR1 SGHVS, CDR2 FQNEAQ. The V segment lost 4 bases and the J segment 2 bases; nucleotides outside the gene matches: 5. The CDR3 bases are TGTGCCAGCAGCTCCGAGGACAGGGGAAACTATGGCTACACCTTC. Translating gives CASSSEDRGNYGYTF.

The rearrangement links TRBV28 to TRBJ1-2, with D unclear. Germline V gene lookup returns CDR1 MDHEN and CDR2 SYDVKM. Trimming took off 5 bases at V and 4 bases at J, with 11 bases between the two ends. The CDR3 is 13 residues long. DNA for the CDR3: TGTGCCAGCAGTCTACAGCCTTCCTATGGCTACACCTTC. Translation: CASSLQPSYGYTF.

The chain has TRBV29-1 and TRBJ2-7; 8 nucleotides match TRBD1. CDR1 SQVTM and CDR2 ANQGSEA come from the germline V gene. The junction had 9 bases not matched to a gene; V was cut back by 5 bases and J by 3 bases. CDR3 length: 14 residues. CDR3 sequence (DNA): TGCAGCGTTACGGACAGGGCCCTTCACTACGAGCAGTACTTC. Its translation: CSVTDRALHYEQYF.

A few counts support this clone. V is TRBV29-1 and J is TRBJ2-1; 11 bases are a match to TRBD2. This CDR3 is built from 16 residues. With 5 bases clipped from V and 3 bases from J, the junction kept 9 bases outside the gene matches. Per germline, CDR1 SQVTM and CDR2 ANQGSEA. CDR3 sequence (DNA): TGCAGCGTTCTAGCGGGGGGCCTTCCCCGCTACAATGAGCAGTTCTTC. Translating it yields CSVLAGGLPRYNEQFF.

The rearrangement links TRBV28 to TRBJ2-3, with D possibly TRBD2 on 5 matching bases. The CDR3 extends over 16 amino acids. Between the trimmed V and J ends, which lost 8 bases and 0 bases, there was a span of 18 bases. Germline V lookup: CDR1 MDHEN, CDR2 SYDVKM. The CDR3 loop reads CASRPLSGTSTDTQYF. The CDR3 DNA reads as TGTGCCAGCCGCCCTCTCAGCGGAACTAGCACAGATACGCAGTATTTT. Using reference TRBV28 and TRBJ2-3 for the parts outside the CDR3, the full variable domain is DVKVTQSSRYLVKRTGEKVFLECVQDMDHENMFWYRQDPGLGLRLIYFSYDVKMKEKGDIPEGYSVSREKKERFSLILESASTNQTSMYLCASRPLSGTSTDTQYFGPGTRLTVL.

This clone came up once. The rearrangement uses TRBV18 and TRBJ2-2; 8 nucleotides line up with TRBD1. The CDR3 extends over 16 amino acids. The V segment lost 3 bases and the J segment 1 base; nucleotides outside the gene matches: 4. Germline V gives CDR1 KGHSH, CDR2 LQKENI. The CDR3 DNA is TGTGCCAGCTCACCCCTCAGGGGGCAGAACACCGGGGAGCTGTTTTTT. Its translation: CASSPLRGQNTGELFF.

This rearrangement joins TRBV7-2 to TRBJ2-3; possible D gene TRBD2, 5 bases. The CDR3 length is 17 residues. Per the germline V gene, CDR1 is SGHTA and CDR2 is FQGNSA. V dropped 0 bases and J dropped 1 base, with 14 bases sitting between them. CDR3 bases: TGTGCCAGCAGCTTAGCGCGGGCAGGTGGTGGCACAGATACGCAGTATTTT. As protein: CASSLARAGGGTDTQYF.

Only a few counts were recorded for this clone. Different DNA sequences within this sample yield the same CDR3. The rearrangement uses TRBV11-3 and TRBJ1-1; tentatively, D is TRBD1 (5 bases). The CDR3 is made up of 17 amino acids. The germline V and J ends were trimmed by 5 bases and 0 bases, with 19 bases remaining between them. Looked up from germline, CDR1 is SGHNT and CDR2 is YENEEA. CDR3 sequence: CASSPKDWGLMNTEAFF. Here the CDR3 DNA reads TGTGCCAGCAGCCCTAAAGACTGGGGACTAATGAACACTGAAGCTTTCTTT. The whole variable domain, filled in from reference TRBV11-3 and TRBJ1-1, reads EAGVVQSPRYKIIEKKQPVAFWCNPISGHNTLYWYLQNLGQGPELLIRYENEEAVDDSQLPKDRFSAERLKGVDSTLKIQPAELGDSAVYLCASSPKDWGLMNTEAFFGQGTRLTVV.

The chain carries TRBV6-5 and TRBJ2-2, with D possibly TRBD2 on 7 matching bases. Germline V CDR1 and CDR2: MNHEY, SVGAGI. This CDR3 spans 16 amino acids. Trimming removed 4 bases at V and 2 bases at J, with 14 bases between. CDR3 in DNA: TGTGCCAGCAGTTCGAGGGGGGGGGCCAACACCGGGGAGCTGTTTTTT. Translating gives CASSSRGGANTGELFF.

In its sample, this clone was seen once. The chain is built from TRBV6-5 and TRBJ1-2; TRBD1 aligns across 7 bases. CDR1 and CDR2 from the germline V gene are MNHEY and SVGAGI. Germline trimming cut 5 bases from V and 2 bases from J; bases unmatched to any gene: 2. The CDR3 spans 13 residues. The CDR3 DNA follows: TGTGCCAGCAGTAGGGGACAGAACTATGGCTACACCTTC. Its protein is CASSRGQNYGYTF.